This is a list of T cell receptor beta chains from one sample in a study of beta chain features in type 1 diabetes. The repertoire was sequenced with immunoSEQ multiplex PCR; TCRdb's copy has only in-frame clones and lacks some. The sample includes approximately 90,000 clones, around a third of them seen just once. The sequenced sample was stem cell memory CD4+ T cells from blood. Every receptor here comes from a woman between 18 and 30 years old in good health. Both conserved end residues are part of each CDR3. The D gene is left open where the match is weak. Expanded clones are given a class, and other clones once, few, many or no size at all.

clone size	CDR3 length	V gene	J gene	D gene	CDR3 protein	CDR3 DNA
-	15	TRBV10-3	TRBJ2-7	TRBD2	CAIRPAGSPSGEQYF	TGTGCCATCAGGCCAGCGGGAAGCCCCTCTGGCGAGCAGTACTTC
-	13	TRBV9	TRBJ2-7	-	CASSVDSSYEQYF	TGTGCCAGCAGCGTAGACAGTTCCTACGAGCAGTACTTC
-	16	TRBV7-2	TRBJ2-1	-	CASSLVASPSYNEQFF	TGTGCCAGCAGCTTAGTAGCTAGCCCCTCCTACAATGAGCAGTTCTTC
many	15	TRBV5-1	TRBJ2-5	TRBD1	CASLDRGQGSETQYF	TGCGCCAGCCTCGATCGGGGACAGGGATCGGAGACCCAGTACTTC
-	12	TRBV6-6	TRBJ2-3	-	CASSPGADTQYF	TGTGCCTCATCTCCCGGGGCAGATACGCAGTATTTT
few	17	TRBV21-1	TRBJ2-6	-	CASSYGQSSSGANVLTF	TGTGCCAGCAGCTACGGACAGTCGAGCTCTGGGGCCAACGTCCTGACTTTC
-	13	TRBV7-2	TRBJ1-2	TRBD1	CASSLRQGEGYTF	TGTGCCAGCAGCCTAAGACAGGGGGAAGGCTACACCTTC
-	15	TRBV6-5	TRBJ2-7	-	CASSYSSSSGYEQYF	TGTGCCAGCAGTTACTCGTCCAGTTCGGGCTACGAGCAGTACTTC
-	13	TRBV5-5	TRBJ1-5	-	CASSLGSDQPQHF	TGTGCCAGCAGCTTGGGTAGCGATCAGCCCCAGCATTTT
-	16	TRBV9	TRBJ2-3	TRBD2	CASSVLSGGAADTQYF	TGTGCCAGCAGCGTACTTAGCGGGGGGGCCGCAGATACGCAGTATTTT
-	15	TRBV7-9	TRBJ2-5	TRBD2	CASSARGLVEGTQYF	TGTGCCAGCAGCGCCCGCGGACTAGTTGAAGGGACCCAGTACTTC
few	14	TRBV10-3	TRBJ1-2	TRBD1	CAISETGQGRSYTF	TGTGCCATCAGTGAGACCGGACAGGGTCGAAGCTACACCTTC
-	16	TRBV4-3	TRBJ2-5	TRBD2	CASSQDIAGGPETQYF	TGCGCCAGCAGCCAGGACATAGCGGGGGGGCCGGAGACCCAGTACTTC
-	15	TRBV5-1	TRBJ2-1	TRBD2	CASNLSGGARDEQFF	TGCGCCAGCAACCTTAGCGGGGGGGCCAGAGATGAGCAGTTCTTC
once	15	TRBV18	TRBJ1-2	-	CASSRGPAENYGYTF	TGTGCCAGCTCACGGGGCCCCGCCGAAAACTATGGCTACACCTTC
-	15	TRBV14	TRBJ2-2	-	CASSQVSRNTGELFF	TGTGCCAGCAGCCAAGTTTCCAGGAACACCGGGGAGCTGTTTTTT
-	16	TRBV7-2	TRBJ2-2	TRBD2	CASSSTSGTNTGELFF	TGTGCCAGCAGCTCCACTAGCGGGACGAACACCGGGGAGCTGTTTTTT
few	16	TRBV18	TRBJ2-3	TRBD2	CASSPELAGATDTQYF	TGTGCCAGCTCACCCGAACTAGCGGGGGCCACAGATACGCAGTATTTT
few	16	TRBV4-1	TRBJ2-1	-	CASSDWTAQTYNEQFF	TGCGCCAGCAGCGACTGGACAGCGCAAACCTACAATGAGCAGTTCTTC
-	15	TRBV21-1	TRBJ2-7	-	CASSKAMVTADEQYF	TGTGCCAGCAGCAAAGCTATGGTCACAGCGGACGAGCAGTACTTC
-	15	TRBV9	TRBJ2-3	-	CASSVPAGGADTQYF	TGTGCCAGCAGCGTACCGGCTGGCGGGGCAGATACGCAGTATTTT
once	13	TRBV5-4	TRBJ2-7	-	CASSNRQVDEQYF	TGTGCCAGCAGCAACCGACAGGTAGACGAGCAGTACTTC
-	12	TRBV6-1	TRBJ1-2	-	CASSERNYGYTF	TGTGCCAGCAGTGAGCGGAACTATGGCTACACCTTC
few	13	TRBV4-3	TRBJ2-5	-	CASSQVQQETQYF	TGCGCCAGCAGCCAAGTACAGCAAGAGACCCAGTACTTC
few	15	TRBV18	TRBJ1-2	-	CASSHQGQHNYGYTF	TGTGCCAGCTCACACCAAGGACAGCATAACTATGGCTACACCTTC
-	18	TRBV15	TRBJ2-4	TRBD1	CATSRPSGGREAKNIQYF	TGTGCCACCAGCAGACCGTCAGGGGGCAGGGAAGCCAAAAACATTCAGTACTTC
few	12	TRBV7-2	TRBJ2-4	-	CASSSGRNIQYF	TGTGCCAGCAGCTCCGGGAGAAACATTCAGTACTTC
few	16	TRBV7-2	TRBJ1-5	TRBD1	CASSFGTGGAGQPQHF	TGTGCCAGCAGCTTTGGGACAGGGGGCGCCGGTCAGCCCCAGCATTTT
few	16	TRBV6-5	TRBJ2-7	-	CASSLVGGAFSYEQYF	TGTGCCAGCAGTTTGGTGGGGGGTGCCTTCTCCTACGAGCAGTACTTC
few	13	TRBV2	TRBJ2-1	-	CASSGGEYNEQFF	TGTGCCAGCAGTGGGGGAGAGTACAATGAGCAGTTCTTC
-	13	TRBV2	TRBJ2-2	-	CAMPRGNTGELFF	TGTGCCATGCCCAGGGGTAACACCGGGGAGCTGTTTTTT
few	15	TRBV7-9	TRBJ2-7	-	CASSADRGGFYEQYF	TGTGCCAGCAGCGCAGACAGAGGAGGGTTCTACGAGCAGTACTTC
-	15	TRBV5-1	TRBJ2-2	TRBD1	CASSSRTGATGELFF	TGCGCCAGCAGCTCTAGGACAGGGGCCACCGGGGAGCTGTTTTTT
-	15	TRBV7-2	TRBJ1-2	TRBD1	CASSSYITGGARYTF	TGTGCCAGCAGCTCTTATATTACAGGGGGCGCGCGCTACACCTTC
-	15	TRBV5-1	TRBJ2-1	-	CASSSPRRANNEQFF	TGCGCCAGCAGCTCCCCCCGGAGGGCTAACAATGAGCAGTTCTTC
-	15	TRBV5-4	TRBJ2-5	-	CASSEGSGALETQYF	TGTGCCAGCAGCGAAGGCTCAGGGGCTCTGGAGACCCAGTACTTC
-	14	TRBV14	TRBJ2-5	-	CASSPLGARETQYF	TGTGCCAGCAGCCCATTAGGGGCTCGAGAGACCCAGTACTTC
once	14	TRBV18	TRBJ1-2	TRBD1	CASSPRTGTYGYTF	TGTGCCAGCTCACCAAGGACAGGGACATATGGCTACACCTTC
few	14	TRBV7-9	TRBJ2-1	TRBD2	CASSPGLRYNEQFF	TGTGCCAGCTCACCGGGACTACGTTACAATGAGCAGTTCTTC
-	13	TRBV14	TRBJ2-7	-	CASSRPGTREQYF	TGTGCCAGCAGCCGCCCAGGGACACGCGAGCAGTACTTC
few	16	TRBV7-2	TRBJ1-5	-	CASSLAAGFSNQPQHF	TGTGCCAGCAGCTTAGCGGCCGGGTTTAGCAATCAGCCCCAGCATTTT
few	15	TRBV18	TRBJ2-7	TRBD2	CASSPASGRMNEQYF	TGTGCCAGCTCACCTGCTAGCGGGAGGATGAACGAGCAGTACTTC
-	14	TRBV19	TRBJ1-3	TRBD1	CASRTGETGNTIYF	TGTGCCAGTAGAACAGGGGAGACTGGAAACACCATATATTTT
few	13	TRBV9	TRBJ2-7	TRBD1	CASSPRQGYEQYF	TGTGCCAGCAGCCCGCGACAGGGCTACGAGCAGTACTTC
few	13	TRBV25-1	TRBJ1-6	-	CASSQGLNSPLHF	TGTGCCAGTTCACAGGGTCTGAATTCACCCCTCCACTTT
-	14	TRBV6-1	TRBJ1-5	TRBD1	CASSGTGDYQPQHF	TGTGCCAGCAGTGGGACAGGGGATTATCAGCCCCAGCATTTT
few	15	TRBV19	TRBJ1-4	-	CASSAGEATNEKLFF	TGTGCCTCCTCAGCGGGGGAAGCAACTAATGAAAAACTGTTTTTT
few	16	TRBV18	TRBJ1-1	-	CASSPRGRMRGTEAFF	TGTGCCAGCTCACCGCGCGGTCGGATGCGGGGGACTGAAGCTTTCTTT
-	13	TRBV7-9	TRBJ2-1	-	CASSLAEGDEQFF	TGTGCCAGCAGCTTGGCCGAGGGCGATGAGCAGTTCTTC
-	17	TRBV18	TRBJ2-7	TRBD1	CASSPQPVGQGGYEQYF	TGTGCCAGCTCACCACAGCCGGTGGGACAGGGAGGCTACGAGCAGTACTTC
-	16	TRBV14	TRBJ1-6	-	CASSQDRAGFGSPLHF	TGTGCCAGCAGCCAAGATCGGGCAGGGTTCGGTTCACCCCTCCACTTT
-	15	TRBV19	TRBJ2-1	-	CASSIQNYPYNEQFF	TGTGCCAGTAGTATACAGAACTACCCCTACAATGAGCAGTTCTTC
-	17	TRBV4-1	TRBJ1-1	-	CASSPTLGRSMDTEAFF	TGCGCCAGCAGCCCGACCCTGGGCAGGTCGATGGACACTGAAGCTTTCTTT
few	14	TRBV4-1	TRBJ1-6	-	CASSPDRFNSPLHF	TGCGCCAGCAGCCCAGACAGGTTTAATTCACCCCTCCACTTT